The source of this T cell receptor (beta chain) is a study of shared clonotypes between healthy human individuals. Data came from immunoSEQ multiplex PCR; TCRdb stores just in-frame clones and leaves some out. The sample comprises around 370,000 clones, 95% to 97% of which are singletons, and 0.32% rests with the top ten. The CDR3 length is 10 residues. The V gene's germline CDR1 is DFQATT and CDR2 SNEGSKA (reference sequence). V lost 2 bases, J lost 8 bases, and 6 bases lay in between. This sequence was found in a man younger than 40 in good health. The V and J genes are TRBV20-1 and TRBJ1-1; D gene ambiguous. The sample taken for sequencing was memory CD8+ T cells sorted from blood. Subset indicated: CD45RO+ cells pooled with CCR7-negative TemRA cells. CDR3 amino acids: CSARRGEAFF. The DNA of the CDR3 is TGCAGTGCTAGAAGAGGAGAAGCTTTCTTT.